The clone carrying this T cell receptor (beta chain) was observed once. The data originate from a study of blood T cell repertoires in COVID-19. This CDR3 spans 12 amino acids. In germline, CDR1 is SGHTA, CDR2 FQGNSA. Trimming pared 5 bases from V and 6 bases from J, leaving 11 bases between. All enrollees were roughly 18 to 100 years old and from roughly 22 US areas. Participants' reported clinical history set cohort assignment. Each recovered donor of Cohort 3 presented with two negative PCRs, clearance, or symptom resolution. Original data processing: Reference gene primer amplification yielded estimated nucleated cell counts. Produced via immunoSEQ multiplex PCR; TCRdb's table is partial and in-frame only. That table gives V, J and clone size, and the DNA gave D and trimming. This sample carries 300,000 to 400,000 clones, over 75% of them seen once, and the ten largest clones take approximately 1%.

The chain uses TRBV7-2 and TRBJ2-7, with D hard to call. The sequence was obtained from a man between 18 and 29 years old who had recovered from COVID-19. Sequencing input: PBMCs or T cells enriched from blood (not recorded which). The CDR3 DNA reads TGTGCCAGCAGCGTCGGAGCTTCCGAGCAGTACTTC. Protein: CASSVGASEQYF. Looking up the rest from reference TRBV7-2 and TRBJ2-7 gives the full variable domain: GAGVSQSPSNKVTEKGKDVELRCDPISGHTALYWYRQSLGQGLEFLIYFQGNSAPDKSGLPSDRFSAERTGGSVSTLTIQRTQQEDSAVYLCASSVGASEQYFGPGTRLTVT.